This T cell receptor beta chain was identified in a study of blood T cell repertoires in COVID-19. In the study's own analysis: Estimation of nucleated cell counts relied on the amplification of reference gene primers. Here immunoSEQ multiplex PCR was the method, and the copy in TCRdb shows in-frame clones only, minus some. D and trimming were read from the DNA, whereas the V and J calls and clone size are those reported in that table. Of more than 25,000 clones in the sample, 65% to 90% were seen once. From germline, CDR1 is ENHRY and CDR2 SYGVKD. V lost 7 bases and J lost 5; bases outside the gene matches: 13. The CDR3 consists of 16 residues.

The TCR comes from a human donor in a cohort sampled during active COVID-19. The rearrangement uses TRBV10-3 and TRBJ2-1; 8 bases line up with TRBD2. Material for sequencing was peripheral blood. The CDR3 region has the DNA TGTGCCATCAACCGAAATAGCGGGGCCCTTAACAATGAGCAGTTCTTC. Amino acid sequence: CAINRNSGALNNEQFF.